Below are 30 T cell receptor beta chains sequenced from a single sample in a study of blood T cell repertoires in COVID-19. Repertoires were generated with immunoSEQ multiplex PCR, while TCRdb's copy carries only in-frame clones and drops some. The table records 55,000 to 65,000 clones, over 75% of them present only once. Sequencing was done on a sample of peripheral blood. These receptors all come from a man aged 55 to 70 with active or convalescent COVID-19.

The gene calls are TRBV24-1 and TRBJ2-2; 10 bases are shared with TRBD1. The V segment lost 5 bases and the J segment 8 bases; nucleotides outside the gene matches: 7. This CDR3 contains 15 residues. Looked up from germline, CDR1 is KGHDR and CDR2 is SFDVKD. CDR3 sequence: CATSAWDRGEGELFF. CDR3 in DNA: TGTGCCACCAGTGCCTGGGACAGGGGCGAAGGGGAGCTGTTTTTT.

The chain uses TRBV5-1 and TRBJ2-7; the D gene is possibly TRBD1 (6 bases). The germline V gene encodes CDR1 SGHRS and CDR2 YFSETQ. V was clipped by 0 bases and J by 3 bases, with 13 bases between them. CDR3 size: 15 residues. CDR3 in amino acids: CASSLDGTPYYEQYF. The CDR3 bases are TGCGCCAGCAGCTTGGACGGGACACCATACTACGAGCAGTACTTC.

The rearrangement joins TRBV25-1 to TRBJ1-4, with D uncertain. Germline loops: CDR1 MGHDK, CDR2 SYGVNS. The CDR3 totals 13 residues. V lost 5 bases and J lost 4, with 8 bases in between. This chain's CDR3 is CASSRGLNEKLFF. The CDR3 nucleotides read TGTGCCAGCAGTCGAGGTCTTAATGAAAAACTGTTTTTT.

V and J are TRBV4-3 and TRBJ1-1; no clear D gene. The CDR3 contains 15 residues. Between the trimmed V and J ends, which lost 0 bases and 4 bases, there was a span of 12 bases. CDR1 is LGHNA, CDR2 YSLEER, per germline. The CDR3 nucleotides are TGCGCCAGCAGCCAAGAGGTAGGGAGCTCCACTGAAGCTTTCTTT. This encodes CASSQEVGSSTEAFF.

This clone was observed a single time. The gene calls are TRBV5-6 and TRBJ2-3, with 16 bases that match TRBD2. CDR1 is SGHDT, CDR2 YYEEEE, per germline. The CDR3 is 18 residues long. J was trimmed by 6 bases and V by 7 bases; bases with no gene match: 14. The DNA for the CDR3 is TGTGCCAGCGTACCGGGACTAGCGGGAGGGGGTTCCCTGGATACGCAGTATTTT. Its protein is CASVPGLAGGGSLDTQYF.

The chain uses TRBV20-1 and TRBJ2-7; 8 bases match TRBD2. The CDR3 is 10 residues long. Germline CDR1 and CDR2: DFQATT and SNEGSKA (reference sequence). In nucleotides, the CDR3 is TGCAGGGGACTAGACTACGAGCAGTACTTC. Protein sequence: CRGLDYEQYF.

The chain links TRBV6-4 to TRBJ2-2; 9 bases agree with TRBD1. Germline V gives CDR1 MRHNA, CDR2 SNTAGT. Trimming at V came to 5 bases and at J to 2 bases, leaving 12 bases not matched to a gene. The CDR3 runs 18 residues. CDR3 DNA: TGTGCCAGCAGTAATTCTAAAATAACAGGGGGCAACACCGGGGAGCTGTTTTTT. Translation: CASSNSKITGGNTGELFF.

This chain links TRBV15 with TRBJ2-3; 7 bases align to TRBD2. This CDR3 contains 16 residues. From germline, CDR1 is LNHNV and CDR2 YYDKDF (reference sequence). V was clipped by 5 bases and J by 0 bases; unmatched bases: 8. DNA of the CDR3: TGTGCCACCAGCGTAGGACTAGACACTAGCACAGATACGCAGTATTTT. This sequence encodes CATSVGLDTSTDTQYF.

V usage is TRBV2 and J usage is TRBJ1-1; TRBD1 aligns across 9 bases. Trimming took 6 bases from V and 11 from J; bases not matched to a gene: 10. Germline CDR1 is SNHLY and CDR2 is FYNNEI. There are 13 residues in the CDR3. The CDR3, as DNA: TGTGCCAGCAGGGGGGACAGGGTGAGCGGGGCTTTCTTT. This sequence encodes CASRGDRVSGAFF.

V and J are TRBV5-1 and TRBJ2-1; TRBD1 agrees at 12 bases. This CDR3 spans 16 amino acids. Germline loops: CDR1 SGHRS, CDR2 YFSETQ. The V and J ends lost 4 bases and 4 bases, in that order; junction bases with no gene match: 6. CDR3 region: CASSGGTGGSYNEQFF. The CDR3, as DNA: TGCGCCAGCAGCGGGGGGACAGGGGGCTCTTACAATGAGCAGTTCTTC.

V and J are TRBV6-5 and TRBJ2-5; 9 nucleotides line up with TRBD1. Germline CDR1 MNHEY, CDR2 SVGAGI. This CDR3 contains 14 residues. J was trimmed by 5 bases and V by 6 bases; bases with no gene match: 7. In DNA, the CDR3 is TGTGCCAGCAGCCCACAGGGGGCAAGGGAGACCCAGTACTTC. It translates to CASSPQGARETQYF.

The rearrangement links TRBV28 to TRBJ1-1, with no clear D. V was shortened by 2 bases and J by 2 bases, with 9 bases between the two germline ends. The germline V gene has CDR1 MDHEN and CDR2 SYDVKM. This CDR3 spans 14 amino acids. Here the CDR3 reads CASSLPGYNTEAFF. The DNA for the CDR3 is TGTGCCAGCAGTTTACCAGGATACAACACTGAAGCTTTCTTT.

CDR3 amino acids: CASSLLGAITGELFF. The CDR3 bases are TGTGCCAGCAGCTTATTAGGGGCGATCACCGGGGAGCTGTTTTTT. The gene calls are TRBV7-2 and TRBJ2-2; D perhaps matches TRBD1 (5 bases). Germline V gene data show CDR1 as SGHTA and CDR2 as FQGNSA. There are 15 residues in the CDR3. V lost 2 bases to trimming and J lost 4 bases, with 11 bases between them.

The gene calls are TRBV6-6 and TRBJ1-2; D unresolved. V was clipped by 0 bases and J by 2 bases, with 7 bases between them. Germline CDR1 is MNHNY and CDR2 is SVGAGI (reference sequence). The CDR3 loop spans 14 amino acids. This CDR3 is CASSYSSPNYGYTF. CDR3 DNA: TGTGCCAGCAGTTACTCTTCTCCGAACTATGGCTACACCTTC.

The CDR3: CASSFRGNEKLFF. As DNA, the CDR3 is TGTGCCAGCAGCTTTAGAGGGAATGAAAAACTGTTTTTT. This sequence joins TRBV5-4 and TRBJ1-4; D unresolved. Germline-derived CDR1 and CDR2 are SGHNT and YYREEE (reference sequence). V shed 2 bases and J shed 5 bases, with 7 bases lying between them. The CDR3 sequence is 13 residues long.

This clone was counted a few times. This chain connects TRBV19 to TRBJ2-2; D is uncertain. This CDR3 has 13 amino acids. Trimming took 10 bases from V and 1 from J, leaving 10 bases between them. CDR1 is LNHDA and CDR2 is SQIVND in the germline V gene (reference sequence). CDR3 sequence reads: CATRFENTGELFF. The CDR3 DNA sequence: TGTGCCACGCGATTTGAGAACACCGGGGAGCTGTTTTTT.

This rearrangement joins TRBV5-6 to TRBJ2-5; the D gene is possibly TRBD2 (6 bases). Germline assignment: CDR1 SGHDT and CDR2 YYEEEE. Trimming pared 4 bases from V and 1 base from J, leaving 11 bases between. The CDR3 is made up of 14 amino acids. CDR3 DNA: TGTGCCAGCAGCCGGAGGGGAACCCAAGAGACCCAGTACTTC. It encodes CASSRRGTQETQYF.

The genes are TRBV6-2 or TRBV6-3 and TRBJ2-1; 7 bases line up with TRBD2. This CDR3 comprises 15 residues. V dropped 4 bases and J dropped 8; count of bases not matched to a gene: 11. Germline assignment: CDR1 MNHEY and CDR2 SVGEGT. CDR3: CASSFLTSATDEQFF. The CDR3 bases are TGTGCCAGCAGTTTCCTTACTAGCGCCACCGATGAGCAGTTCTTC.

The chain joins TRBV27 to TRBJ1-2; 9 nucleotides align to TRBD1. Germline CDR1 reads MNHEY; CDR2 reads SMNVEV (reference sequence). J gave up 5 bases and V 6 bases, and 7 bases lay outside the gene matches. CDR3 length: 14 amino acids. The CDR3 region has the DNA TGTGCCAGCAGACCCGCCGGGACAGGGTATGGCTACACCTTC. Translation: CASRPAGTGYGYTF.

A single count supports this clone. The chain links TRBV3-1 (or the pseudogene TRBV3-2) to TRBJ1-2, with 7 nucleotides matching TRBD1. V was clipped by 1 base and J by 4 bases; unmatched bases: 6. The CDR3 has 15 amino acids. In germline, CDR1 is LGHDT, CDR2 YNNKEL (reference sequence). CDR3 DNA sequence: TGTGCCAGCAGCCAAGGACAGGGCGGAACCTATGGCTACACCTTC. This translates into CASSQGQGGTYGYTF.

This rearrangement joins TRBV2 to TRBJ1-4, with 9 bases matching TRBD1. Germline V lookup: CDR1 SNHLY, CDR2 FYNNEI. The length of the CDR3 is 13 residues. The trim removed 4 bases at V and 8 bases at J, leaving 2 bases unmatched. The CDR3 loop is CASSGGTGEKLFF. CDR3 DNA: TGTGCCAGCAGTGGGGGGACAGGGGAAAAACTGTTTTTT.

The V and J genes are TRBV5-1 and TRBJ1-1; 7 positions agree with TRBD1. The CDR3 spans 15 residues. The V segment lost 0 bases and the J segment 4 bases; nucleotides outside the gene matches: 6. Germline-derived CDR1 and CDR2 are SGHRS and YFSETQ. CDR3 in amino acids: CASSLGDRAGTEAFF. In DNA form, the CDR3 reads TGCGCCAGCAGCTTGGGAGACAGGGCGGGCACTGAAGCTTTCTTT. The full variable domain, in which reference TRBV5-1 and TRBJ1-1 provide the parts outside the CDR3, is KAGVTQTPRYLIKTRGQQVTLSCSPISGHRSVSWYQQTPGQGLQFLFEYFSETQRNKGNFPGRFSGRQFSNSRSEMNVSTLELGDSALYLCASSLGDRAGTEAFFGQGTRLTVV.

The rearrangement links TRBV5-5 to TRBJ2-3; 11 bases map to TRBD2. The germline V gene encodes CDR1 SGHKS and CDR2 YYEKEE (reference sequence). V shed 6 bases, J shed 3 bases, and the junction held 3 bases outside the gene matches. The CDR3 has 14 amino acids. The DNA for the CDR3 is TGTGCCAGCACCAGACTAGCGGGGACAGATACGCAGTATTTT. Translating gives CASTRLAGTDTQYF. Supplemented by reference TRBV5-5 and TRBJ2-3, the full variable domain reads DAGVTQSPTHLIKTRGQQVTLRCSPISGHKSVSWYQQVLGQGPQFIFQYYEKEERGRGNFPDRFSARQFPNYSSELNVNALLLGDSALYLCASTRLAGTDTQYFGPGTRLTVL.

The rearrangement joins TRBV2 to TRBJ2-5; 8 bases are a match to TRBD2. With 4 bases clipped from V and 1 base from J, the junction kept 5 bases outside the gene matches. There are 15 residues in the CDR3. Germline CDR1 is SNHLY and CDR2 is FYNNEI. The CDR3 nucleotides are TGTGCCAGCAGTGGCAGCGGGGGCCCCCAAGAGACCCAGTACTTC. Protein product: CASSGSGGPQETQYF.

The J gene is TRBJ2-1, the V gene TRBV7-2; tentative D call: TRBD1 (6 bases). V was pared by 2 bases and J by 6 bases, with 14 bases between. Germline V gene sequence: CDR1 SGHTA, CDR2 FQGNSA. The CDR3 has 15 residues. The CDR3 DNA is TGTGCCAGCAGCTTAAGAGGGGGAGCTCCCAATGAGCAGTTCTTC. It translates to CASSLRGGAPNEQFF.

The J gene is TRBJ1-1, the V gene TRBV10-3; 9 bases map to TRBD1. Germline V CDR1 and CDR2: ENHRY, SYGVKD. The CDR3 covers 15 residues. V lost 8 bases to trimming and J lost 3 bases; unmatched junction nucleotides: 10. CDR3 in amino acids: CAIGQGQGRDTEAFF. CDR3 DNA sequence: TGTGCCATCGGTCAGGGACAGGGTAGAGACACTGAAGCTTTCTTT.

The count of this clone is one. The J gene is TRBJ2-1, the V gene TRBV12-5; no definite D call. This CDR3 is built from 12 residues. The V and J ends lost 0 bases and 9 bases respectively, with 6 bases between them. Per the germline V gene, CDR1 is LGHNT and CDR2 is FRNRAP. The CDR3 loop is CASGLVLSEQFF. The CDR3 DNA reads TGTGCTAGTGGTTTGGTATTATCTGAGCAGTTCTTC.

This clone was seen more than once but under ten times. The V gene is TRBV28, the J gene TRBJ1-2, with D uncertain. The CDR3 has 14 amino acids. The germline V gene has CDR1 MDHEN and CDR2 SYDVKM. The germline V and J ends were trimmed by 5 bases and 7 bases, with 17 bases remaining between them. CDR3: CASSLLRSSGGYTF. DNA of the CDR3: TGTGCCAGCAGTCTGCTGCGTTCCTCGGGTGGCTACACCTTC.

This rearrangement joins TRBV2 to TRBJ2-3; 9 positions agree with TRBD2. The CDR3 totals 17 residues. Germline V gene sequence: CDR1 SNHLY, CDR2 FYNNEI. Unmatched junction bases numbered 9, after V lost 5 bases and J lost 0 bases. The CDR3 DNA reads as TGTGCCAGCAGTCTGGGGCTAGCGGGGTTGAGCACAGATACGCAGTATTTT. Encoded protein: CASSLGLAGLSTDTQYF.

This clone was recorded a few times. The chain has TRBV7-2 and TRBJ1-2; 9 bases fit TRBD1. This CDR3 has 15 amino acids. Trimming took 4 bases from V and 8 from J; bases not matched to a gene: 11. Germline-derived CDR1 and CDR2 are SGHTA and FQGNSA. The CDR3 DNA reads as TGTGCCAGCAGCTATAACCGGGACAGGGCCGGAGGCTACACCTTC. Translated, it gives CASSYNRDRAGGYTF.